This T cell receptor beta chain comes out of a study of shared clonotypes between healthy human individuals. Across the study: The donor pool was made up of two women and three men aged 18 to 49.

V lost 2 bases to trimming and J lost 6 bases, with 11 bases between them. Germline lookup yields CDR1 MDHEN and CDR2 SYDVKM. CDR3 length: 13 amino acids. The count of this clone is one. TCRdb keeps only in-frame clones here, not all; method: immunoSEQ multiplex PCR. The data show about 680,000 clones, approximately 73% seen once. This TCR was recovered from a woman aged 25 to 45 in good health. Material: memory CD4+ T cells sorted from blood. Subset in this sample: CD45RA-negative fraction. The chain joins TRBV28 to TRBJ2-7; D gene unclear. CDR3 in DNA: TGTGCCAGCAGTTTAATCAGGTCTGGCGAGCAGTACTTC. As protein: CASSLIRSGEQYF.